Sequencing of this T cell receptor beta chain was carried out in a study of T cell responses to AZD1222 COVID-19 vaccine. Regarding the study as a whole: The reported proportion of spike-specific TCRs targeting unmutated variant regions was nearly half.

Only in-frame clones appear in the TCRdb table, and some are missing; sequencing was by immunoSEQ multiplex PCR. Of 85,000 to 90,000 clones in the sample, around 88% were seen once. Comment on this clone: Antigen: not known.

The V gene's germline CDR1 is SNHLY and CDR2 FYNNEI. This CDR3 has 14 residues. V shed 9 bases and J 10 bases; nucleotides not matched to a gene: 9. The sample here was peripheral blood, taken on day 0 of MenACWY control vaccination. The rearrangement joins TRBV2 to TRBJ1-6, with 10 bases identical to TRBD1. This TCR came from an adult in good health. CDR3 sequence: CASYRDRGGSPLHF. The CDR3 DNA reads as TGTGCCAGTTACCGGGACAGGGGCGGGTCACCCCTCCACTTT.